One sample yielded the 21 T cell receptor beta chains listed below, sequenced in a study of blood T cell repertoires in COVID-19. Clones were sequenced by immunoSEQ multiplex PCR, and TCRdb holds only the in-frame ones, with some missing. The sample has about 45,000 clones, around 80% seen once. Sequenced sample: peripheral blood. The source of these receptors is a man at least 80 years old in a cohort sampled during active COVID-19.

The rearrangement uses TRBV23-1 and TRBJ2-7; perhaps TRBD1 as D (5 bases). TRBV23-1 is annotated as an ORF whose role is uncertain. Trimming removed 0 bases at V and 3 bases at J, with 15 bases between. CDR3 length equals 16 residues. The CDR3 sequence is CASSQSQGPDGYEQYF. The CDR3 DNA follows: TGCGCCAGCAGTCAATCGCAGGGCCCGGACGGCTACGAGCAGTACTTC.

In its sample, this clone was seen once. This chain links TRBV5-1 with TRBJ2-7; a possible D gene is TRBD2 (6 bases). Between the trimmed V and J ends, which lost 1 base and 3 bases, there was a span of 14 bases. The germline V gene encodes CDR1 SGHRS and CDR2 YFSETQ. The CDR3 runs to 15 residues. CDR3 in amino acids: CASSLWSGGVYEQYF. For the CDR3, the DNA is TGCGCCAGCAGCTTGTGGTCAGGAGGGGTCTACGAGCAGTACTTC.

J is TRBJ1-2 and V is TRBV5-1; 12 nucleotides match TRBD1. The CDR3 has 16 amino acids. Per the germline V gene, CDR1 is SGHRS and CDR2 is YFSETQ. The V segment lost 4 bases and the J segment 7 bases; nucleotides outside the gene matches: 11. CDR3 sequence (DNA): TGCGCCAGCAGCAGAAAAACCGGGACAGGGGGCTCTGGCTACACCTTC. This codes for CASSRKTGTGGSGYTF.

This clone was seen a few times. The rearrangement joins TRBV30 to TRBJ1-2; D is ambiguous. Germline-derived CDR1 and CDR2 are GTSNPN and SVGIG (reference sequence). The V end lost 0 bases, the J end lost 1 base, and 6 bases lay between the germline ends. CDR3 length: 13 amino acids. Written as DNA, the CDR3 is TGTGCCTGGAGTGTACTGGTTAACTATGGCTACACCTTC. Its translation is CAWSVLVNYGYTF.

The rearrangement uses TRBV5-6 and TRBJ2-1, with a weak D call TRBD2 (5 bases). The CDR3 sequence is 16 residues long. Germline CDR1 is SGHDT and CDR2 is YYEEEE. Deletions cut 0 bases from V and 0 bases from J, with 10 bases between. CDR3 in DNA: TGTGCCAGCAGCTTGGGAGGACGGGGCTCCTACAATGAGCAGTTCTTC. Residues: CASSLGGRGSYNEQFF.

The chain links TRBV7-9 to TRBJ2-3; maybe TRBD2 (6 bases). Trimming took 8 bases from V and 0 from J, leaving 15 bases between them. The V gene's germline CDR1 is SEHNR and CDR2 FQNEAQ (reference sequence). The CDR3 sequence is 15 residues long. The CDR3 coding sequence is TGTGCCAGCGCTCGGGGGACGACTAGCACAGATACGCAGTATTTT. Translated: CASARGTTSTDTQYF. The whole variable domain, filled in from reference TRBV7-9 and TRBJ2-3, reads DTGVSQNPRHKITKRGQNVTFRCDPISEHNRLYWYRQTLGQGPEFLTYFQNEAQLEKSRLLSDRFSAERPKGSFSTLEIQRTEQGDSAMYLCASARGTTSTDTQYFGPGTRLTVL.

This chain joins TRBV10-3 and TRBJ2-2; D is ambiguous. Per the germline V gene, CDR1 is ENHRY and CDR2 is SYGVKD. This CDR3 is 15 amino acids long. Trimming removed 3 bases at V and 5 bases at J, with 13 bases between. The CDR3 coding sequence is TGTGCCATCAGTGAACAGAGTCAAAAAACCGGGGAGCTGTTTTTT. It yields the protein CAISEQSQKTGELFF.

The chain couples TRBV30 to TRBJ1-1; 8 positions match TRBD1. Unmatched junction bases numbered 16, after V lost 6 bases and J lost 4 bases. The length of the CDR3 is 16 residues. The germline CDR1 and CDR2 sequences are GTSNPN and SVGIG (reference sequence). The CDR3: CACRDRRFYGGTEAFF. The CDR3 nucleotides are TGTGCCTGCAGGGACAGGCGTTTTTACGGCGGCACTGAAGCTTTCTTT. The full variable domain, its missing parts supplied by reference TRBV30 and TRBJ1-1, is SQTIHQWPATLVQPVGSPLSLECTVEGTSNPNLYWYRQAAGRGLQLLFYSVGIGQISSEVPQNLSASRPQDRQFILSSKKLLLSDSGFYLCACRDRRFYGGTEAFFGQGTRLTVV.

The chain uses TRBV10-2 and TRBJ2-3; D possibly corresponds to TRBD1 (5 bases). This CDR3 is built from 10 residues. V was shortened by 11 bases and J by 10 bases, with 13 bases between the two germline ends. CDR1 WSHSY and CDR2 SAAADI come from the germline V gene. The CDR3 here is CAGAEGSQYF. As DNA, the CDR3 is TGCGCCGGGGCAGAAGGATCGCAGTATTTT.

The chain employs TRBV18 and TRBJ1-1, with 12 bases aligning to TRBD1. The CDR3 runs 15 residues. Looked up from germline, CDR1 is KGHSH and CDR2 is LQKENI. Germline trimming cut 5 bases from V and 5 bases from J; bases unmatched to any gene: 6. The CDR3 protein is CASSGTGGGRTEAFF. CDR3 in DNA: TGTGCCAGCTCAGGGACAGGGGGCGGTAGGACTGAAGCTTTCTTT.

The chain couples TRBV18 to TRBJ2-5; D remains ambiguous. Germline V gives CDR1 KGHSH, CDR2 LQKENI. The CDR3 runs to 12 residues. Trimming took 9 bases from V and 3 from J, leaving 11 bases between them. The CDR3 loop is CASSSGEETQYF. In nucleotides, the CDR3 is TGTGCCAGTTCCTCAGGTGAAGAGACCCAGTACTTC.

The rearrangement uses TRBV5-1 and TRBJ2-7; maybe TRBD1 (6 bases). Trimming stripped 2 bases from V and 2 bases from J, with 8 bases between. Germline CDR1 reads SGHRS; CDR2 reads YFSETQ. The CDR3 consists of 13 residues. The CDR3 coding sequence is TGCGCCAGCAGCTTCGGACAGACCTACGAGCAGTACTTC. Translating gives CASSFGQTYEQYF.

The genes are TRBV4-3 and TRBJ2-7, with D tentatively TRBD2 (6 bases). Trimming cost V 4 bases and J 2 bases, with 12 bases left between them. This CDR3 is 14 amino acids long. Germline V CDR1 and CDR2: LGHNA, YSLEER. CDR3 residues: CASSRRGETYEQYF. In DNA, the CDR3 is TGCGCCAGCAGCCGGCGGGGCGAGACCTACGAGCAGTACTTC.

The rearrangement links TRBV27 to TRBJ1-1; 11 bases map to TRBD1. The CDR3 extends over 15 amino acids. CDR1 MNHEY and CDR2 SMNVEV come from the germline V gene (reference sequence). Germline trimming cut 5 bases from V and 5 bases from J; bases unmatched to any gene: 7. CDR3 loop: CASSPRTGGNTEAFF. In nucleotides, the CDR3 is TGTGCCAGCAGTCCGAGGACAGGGGGCAATACTGAAGCTTTCTTT.

V usage is TRBV5-1 and J usage is TRBJ2-3; 11 bases match TRBD2. V dropped 4 bases and J dropped 4; count of bases not matched to a gene: 5. There are 15 residues in the CDR3. Germline V gene lookup returns CDR1 SGHRS and CDR2 YFSETQ. The CDR3 reads CASSLSGGAADTQYF. CDR3 in DNA: TGCGCCAGCAGCCTTAGCGGGGGGGCCGCAGATACGCAGTATTTT. Together with reference TRBV5-1 and TRBJ2-3, the CDR3 gives the full variable domain: KAGVTQTPRYLIKTRGQQVTLSCSPISGHRSVSWYQQTPGQGLQFLFEYFSETQRNKGNFPGRFSGRQFSNSRSEMNVSTLELGDSALYLCASSLSGGAADTQYFGPGTRLTVL.

The chain uses TRBV12-3 or TRBV12-4 and TRBJ1-1; the D is unclear. Trimming took 5 bases from V and 8 from J, leaving 12 bases between them. The CDR3 extends over 12 amino acids. The CDR3 loop reads CASSPFPGEAFF. CDR3 in DNA: TGTGCCAGCAGTCCCTTCCCGGGAGAAGCTTTCTTT.

The chain has TRBV21-1 and TRBJ2-5; TRBD2, the table's D call, was not compared with the DNA. TRBV21-1 is labeled a pseudogene. The CDR3 extends over 15 amino acids. This CDR3 is CASTISAGRRETQYF. In nucleotides, the CDR3 is TGTGCCAGCACCATTTCTGCGGGGAGAAGAGAGACCCAGTACTTC.

The V call is TRBV5-4, the J call TRBJ2-7; tentative D call: TRBD1 (7 bases). Trimming pared 4 bases from V and 3 bases from J, leaving 17 bases between. In germline, CDR1 is SGHNT, CDR2 YYREEE (reference sequence). This CDR3 region has 15 residues. The CDR3 here is CASSGRGTVIYEQYF. The CDR3 nucleotides read TGTGCCAGCAGCGGACGGGGGACAGTGATCTACGAGCAGTACTTC.

The chain combines TRBV5-4 with TRBJ2-2, with 8 bases that match TRBD1. The CDR3 has 17 amino acids. V shed 0 bases, J shed 4 bases, and the junction held 8 bases outside the gene matches. Per the germline V gene, CDR1 is SGHNT and CDR2 is YYREEE (reference sequence). CDR3 DNA: TGTGCCAGCAGCTTGGACCGGCAGGGGGCGCGCACCGGGGAGCTGTTTTTT. It is translated as CASSLDRQGARTGELFF.

The chain uses TRBV27 and TRBJ2-5; the match to TRBD2 covers 10 bases. Germline-derived CDR1 and CDR2 are MNHEY and SMNVEV (reference sequence). CDR3 length equals 18 residues. V trimming: 5 bases; J trimming: 5 bases; junction bases outside the gene matches: 17. The CDR3 DNA follows: TGTGCCAGCAGTCCTCGAAAAGCGGGGGGGGCCCCTAAGGAGACCCAGTACTTC. It specifies CASSPRKAGGAPKETQYF.

The chain recombines TRBV28 with TRBJ1-5, with unresolved D. V lost 7 bases and J lost 1, with 14 bases in between. The CDR3 has 15 amino acids. CDR1 and CDR2 (germline): MDHEN, SYDVKM. The chain's CDR3 is CASTELGASNQPQHF. The DNA of the CDR3 is TGTGCCAGCACCGAATTGGGAGCCAGCAATCAGCCCCAGCATTTT. Looking up the rest from reference TRBV28 and TRBJ1-5 gives the full variable domain: DVKVTQSSRYLVKRTGEKVFLECVQDMDHENMFWYRQDPGLGLRLIYFSYDVKMKEKGDIPEGYSVSREKKERFSLILESASTNQTSMYLCASTELGASNQPQHFGDGTRLSIL.